What follows describes a single T cell receptor beta chain. The specificity of this receptor is unknown. Base-call qualities are not available, and no considerably larger clone is one nucleotide away. These data originate in a study of type 1 regulatory T cells (dated by TCRdb to the early 2020s). The study in broad terms: An in vitro protocol by which a Tr1-enriched, alloantigen-specific CD4 T cell product named T-allo10 was generated was characterized in the study. Patients with hematological malignancies who were receiving allogeneic hematopoietic stem cell transplantation were the group in which T-allo10 was being clinically evaluated. General findings and caveats noted by the study authors: A more restricted TCR repertoire was observed in Tr1 cells than in non-Tr1 cells, and this restriction was interpreted in the study as alloantigen-induced clonal expansion.

The CDR3, cysteine through phenylalanine, is 16 amino acids long. Just the 48-base CDR3 DNA is kept, in frame starting at base 1. The junction shows trimming of 4 bases on V and 3 bases on J, and the gene matches do not reach 6 bases of it. Per the germline V gene, MNHEY is the CDR1 and SVGAGI is the CDR2. The reads were generated on an Illumina MiSeq. The raw public data were reprocessed by TCRdb itself: fastp quality trimming at Q25, MiXCR clonotype calling, in-frame beta chains only. Entries are consolidated by CDR3 protein sequence, retaining the most common genes and DNA. Counted in this sample were 35,000 to 50,000 distinct CDR3 sequences; 12% of them appeared once. The ten most abundant clones make up over 7% of the sample.

Recombination linked TRBV6-5 to TRBJ1-2; TRBD1 lines up with 12 middle nucleotides. Material: cultured non-Tr1 T cells, either the whole culture or a sorted T cell fraction (not recorded which). Sample cell subset or site, as interpreted from the label and publication: non-Tr1 population from the T-allo10 product. The receptor was derived from a human donor in good health. CDR3 reads: CASSSPGTGGHYGYTF. The sequenced DNA is TGTGCCAGCAGTTCCCCCGGGACAGGGGGCCACTATGGCTACACCTTC.